Listed here are 22 T cell receptor beta chains from one sample, sequenced in a study of shared clonotypes between healthy human individuals. Only in-frame clones appear in the TCRdb table, and some are missing; sequencing was by immunoSEQ multiplex PCR. The sample carries roughly 500,000 clones, 76% recorded once. The sequencing input was PBMCs. All receptors come from a woman aged 40 to 50 in good health. Some clones in this sample may be carry-over from other donors' samples.

V usage is TRBV6-6 and J usage is TRBJ2-7; tentative D call: TRBD1 (6 bases). The germline V gene has CDR1 MNHNY and CDR2 SVGAGI (reference sequence). The CDR3 is 13 residues long. Trimming pared 2 bases from V and 12 bases from J, leaving 17 bases between. CDR3 loop: CASSYAGVPLLYF. The DNA of the CDR3 is TGTGCCAGCAGTTACGCAGGGGTCCCTCTCCTGTACTTC.

This clone was picked up one time. The same CDR3 is also encoded by other DNA sequences in this sample. The CDR3 DNA reads as TGTGCCAGCAGCTCCGACGGGAGCTCCTACAATGAGCAGTTCTTC. Translation gives CASSSDGSSYNEQFF. The rearrangement joins TRBV11-3 to TRBJ2-1; the D gene is possibly TRBD2 (6 bases). This CDR3 region has 15 residues. The germline V gene encodes CDR1 SGHNT and CDR2 YENEEA. Deletions cut 4 bases from V and 0 bases from J, with 10 bases between. Using reference TRBV11-3 and TRBJ2-1 for the parts outside the CDR3, the full variable domain is EAGVVQSPRYKIIEKKQPVAFWCNPISGHNTLYWYLQNLGQGPELLIRYENEEAVDDSQLPKDRFSAERLKGVDSTLKIQPAELGDSAVYLCASSSDGSSYNEQFFGPGTRLTVL.

V usage is TRBV28 and J usage is TRBJ2-7; D uncertain. Trimming took 9 bases from V and 2 from J, leaving 8 bases between them. This CDR3 has 11 residues. Germline V gene data show CDR1 as MDHEN and CDR2 as SYDVKM. CDR3 sequence (DNA): TGTGCCAGTGGCCGGACCTACGAGCAGTACTTC. Amino acid sequence: CASGRTYEQYF.

The CDR3 region has the DNA TGTGCCAGCAGCCCCCCCGGGGCAGGGGCTGGGGCCAACGTCCTGACTTTC. It translates to CASSPPGAGAGANVLTF. V gene TRBV5-4 combines with J gene TRBJ2-6; D might be TRBD1 (6 bases). CDR1 and CDR2 (germline): SGHNT, YYREEE (reference sequence). V lost 4 bases and J lost 2, with 16 bases in between. CDR3 length equals 17 residues.

The table lists this clone with a count of one. The V call is TRBV19, the J call TRBJ2-1, with a tentative D call TRBD1 (6 bases). The V gene lost 7 bases and the J gene lost 5 bases, with 15 bases spanning the gap. The CDR3 is made up of 14 amino acids. Germline V gives CDR1 LNHDA, CDR2 SQIVND (reference sequence). This chain's CDR3 is CASIPGTLHNEQFF. The CDR3 region has the DNA TGTGCCAGTATTCCCGGGACACTCCACAATGAGCAGTTCTTC.

This clone was picked up one time. This chain connects TRBV18 to TRBJ1-6; D gene uncertain. The germline gives CDR1 KGHSH, CDR2 LQKENI. The CDR3 consists of 13 residues. Trimming took 5 bases from V and 8 from J, leaving 10 bases between them. This CDR3 reads CASSTTKDSPLHF. CDR3 bases: TGTGCCAGCTCAACGACTAAGGATTCACCCCTCCACTTT.

The chain carries TRBV7-8 and TRBJ2-5; D is undetermined. The V end was cut by 5 bases, the J end by 3 bases, with 7 bases between. This CDR3 is 12 amino acids long. The germline V gene encodes CDR1 SGHVS and CDR2 FQNEAQ. The CDR3 here is CASSPAEETQYF. The CDR3 DNA is TGTGCCAGCAGCCCCGCGGAAGAGACCCAGTACTTC.

In the case of this clone: This CDR3 is also generated by other DNA sequences in the sample. This chain uses TRBV7-2 with TRBJ2-7; 8 nucleotides align to TRBD2. Germline loops: CDR1 SGHTA, CDR2 FQGNSA. The CDR3 totals 15 residues. The ends lost 0 bases at V and 1 base at J; junction bases unmatched: 2. CDR3 DNA sequence: TGTGCCAGCAGCTTAGCTCCTAGCGGGTCCTACGAGCAGTACTTC. Translating gives CASSLAPSGSYEQYF.

V and J are TRBV27 and TRBJ1-1; possibly TRBD1 for D (5 bases). This CDR3 spans 14 amino acids. Germline CDR1 reads MNHEY; CDR2 reads SMNVEV (reference sequence). V was cut by 6 bases and J by 11 bases, with 22 bases left in between. CDR3 nucleotide sequence: TGTGCCAGCAGCTTCCGCGCGACAGAAACATTCGCTTTCTTT. Translated: CASSFRATETFAFF.

CDR3: CASSPALPQETQYF. Here the CDR3 DNA reads TGTGCCAGCAGCCCCGCCCTCCCCCAAGAGACCCAGTACTTC. The rearrangement uses TRBV2 and TRBJ2-5; no firm D call. The germline gives CDR1 SNHLY, CDR2 FYNNEI. The ends were cut back, 6 bases at V and 1 base at J, with 12 bases in the middle. The CDR3 has 14 residues. Variable domain in full (rest from reference TRBV2 and TRBJ2-5): EPEVTQTPSHQVTQMGQEVILRCVPISNHLYFYWYRQILGQKVEFLVSFYNNEISEKSEIFDDQFSVERPDGSNFTLKIRSTKLEDSAMYFCASSPALPQETQYFGPGTRLLVL.

V gene TRBV12-2 combines with J gene TRBJ1-2; the D call of TRBD1 is as the table states it, not checked on the DNA. TRBV12-2 is a documented pseudogene. The CDR3 sequence is 18 residues long. CDR3 bases: TGTGCAAGTCGCCCCCCGGACAGGGCAAGAACCTTTAACTATGGCTACACCTTC. Translating gives CASRPPDRARTFNYGYTF.

Written as DNA, the CDR3 is TGTGCCAGCAGCCCTGGACAGGGCCAGGGCTCCTACAATGAGCAGTTCTTC. Amino acids: CASSPGQGQGSYNEQFF. The rearrangement links TRBV11-3 to TRBJ2-1; TRBD1 matches 8 bases. CDR1 and CDR2 from the germline V gene are SGHNT and YENEEA. This CDR3 region has 17 residues. Trimming took 5 bases from V and 0 from J; bases not matched to a gene: 9.

The chain uses TRBV10-3 and TRBJ2-1, with D possibly TRBD1 on 6 matching bases. Trimming stripped 4 bases from V and 5 bases from J, with 12 bases between. CDR1 ENHRY and CDR2 SYGVKD come from the germline V gene. The CDR3 is 14 amino acids. The CDR3 bases are TGTGCCATCAGTGGCACAACAGGGAACAATGAGCAGTTCTTC. It codes for CAISGTTGNNEQFF.

The V gene is TRBV18, the J gene TRBJ2-5; D possibly corresponds to TRBD2 (5 bases). The CDR3 sequence is 15 residues long. The V and J ends lost 0 bases and 1 base respectively, with 9 bases between them. Germline V gene data show CDR1 as KGHSH and CDR2 as LQKENI. The CDR3 region has the DNA TGTGCCAGCTCACCACCGTCCCTAGCCCAAGAGACCCAGTACTTC. It codes for CASSPPSLAQETQYF.

The chain joins TRBV7-9 to TRBJ2-7; perhaps TRBD2 as D (5 bases). Germline-derived CDR1 and CDR2 are SEHNR and FQNEAQ (reference sequence). The V gene lost 5 bases and the J gene lost 2 bases, with 16 bases spanning the gap. The length of the CDR3 is 15 residues. The CDR3 loop is CASSLTLAGPYEQYF. The CDR3 DNA sequence: TGTGCCAGCAGCCTTACCCTAGCTGGTCCCTACGAGCAGTACTTC.

This chain connects TRBV2 to TRBJ2-2, with TRBD1 identical over 10 bases. This CDR3 is 16 amino acids long. Losses at the gene ends were 5 bases for V and 1 base for J; bases not matched to a gene: 4. Germline V gene lookup returns CDR1 SNHLY and CDR2 FYNNEI. The CDR3 DNA reads TGTGCCAGCAGTCGGACAGGGGGAAAGAACACCGGGGAGCTGTTTTTT. It yields the protein CASSRTGGKNTGELFF. Full variable domain (rest looked up from reference TRBV2 and TRBJ2-2): EPEVTQTPSHQVTQMGQEVILRCVPISNHLYFYWYRQILGQKVEFLVSFYNNEISEKSEIFDDQFSVERPDGSNFTLKIRSTKLEDSAMYFCASSRTGGKNTGELFFGEGSRLTVL.

In this sample, this clone turned up a few times. The same CDR3 arises from other DNA sequences in this sample as well. This chain joins TRBV18 and TRBJ2-1; 9 nucleotides match TRBD2. The CDR3 totals 14 residues. V lost 0 bases to trimming and J lost 8 bases; unmatched junction nucleotides: 2. Germline V gives CDR1 KGHSH, CDR2 LQKENI. This CDR3 reads CASSPPGLAYEQFF. The CDR3 DNA follows: TGTGCCAGCTCACCACCGGGACTAGCATATGAGCAGTTCTTC.

This rearrangement joins TRBV5-1 to TRBJ2-7; 8 bases agree with TRBD1. CDR3 length: 14 residues. V lost 0 bases and J lost 3; bases outside the gene matches: 2. Germline V gene lookup returns CDR1 SGHRS and CDR2 YFSETQ. CDR3 in DNA: TGCGCCAGCAGCTTGGAGGACAGGGACTACGAGCAGTACTTC. It is translated as CASSLEDRDYEQYF.

The V call is TRBV15, the J call TRBJ1-2; 10 positions match TRBD1. In germline, CDR1 is LNHNV, CDR2 YYDKDF (reference sequence). V was clipped by 3 bases and J by 2 bases; unmatched bases: 3. This CDR3 is built from 15 residues. The CDR3 DNA is TGTGCCACCAGCAGCCGACAGGGGGCGAACTATGGCTACACCTTC. Residues: CATSSRQGANYGYTF.

The V and J genes are TRBV6-5 and TRBJ2-3; D call uncertain. There are 11 residues in the CDR3. The V end lost 7 bases, the J end lost 7 bases, and 9 bases lay between the germline ends. Germline lookup yields CDR1 MNHEY and CDR2 SVGAGI. CDR3 DNA sequence: TGTGCCAGCACGGACCGTAATACGCAGTATTTT. This codes for CASTDRNTQYF.

This chain connects TRBV11-1 to TRBJ2-5, with D maybe TRBD2 (5 bases). V dropped 5 bases and J dropped 5 bases, with 18 bases sitting between them. The CDR3 runs to 15 residues. The germline V gene encodes CDR1 SGHAT and CDR2 FQDESV (reference sequence). DNA of the CDR3: TGTGCCAGCAGCCCCCCCCGGGGAGCCGGGGAGACCCAGTACTTC. It yields the protein CASSPPRGAGETQYF.

The chain recombines TRBV7-6 with TRBJ1-2; D uncertain. The germline V and J ends were trimmed by 2 bases and 7 bases, with 14 bases remaining between them. Per germline, CDR1 SGHVS and CDR2 FNYEAQ. The CDR3 is 14 amino acids. The CDR3 protein is CASSLQDGGSGYTF. DNA for the CDR3: TGTGCCAGCAGCTTACAGGATGGAGGGTCTGGCTACACCTTC.